These 8 T cell receptor beta chains were all obtained from the same sample, sequenced in a study of CD8+CD57+ T cells in acquired aplastic anemia. Patients chosen for sequencing had shown CD8+CD57+ cell expansion by flow cytometry. CDR3 and TCR beta VDJ profiling relied on a genomic DNA template. MiXCR, applied by TCRdb to the reads, yields one record per CDR3 protein. The sample lists about 470,000 distinct CDR3 sequences, around a third seen once, with 0.75% to 0.95% in the top ten. Source material: sorted CD4+, CD8+, or CD8+CD57+ T cells (not recorded which) from PBMCs. The receptor set was obtained from a human donor with aplastic anemia.

The chain employs TRBV7-8 and TRBJ2-5, with D tentatively TRBD2 (7 bases). CDR3 length equals 17 residues. Trimming pared 5 bases from V and 2 bases from J, leaving 21 bases between. Per germline, CDR1 SGHVS and CDR2 FQNEAQ. The CDR3 is CASSQDGGGGVQETQYF. The DNA of the CDR3 is TGTGCCAGCAGCCAGGACGGGGGCGGGGGTGTACAAGAGACCCAGTACTTC.

The table lists this clonotype with a few counts. V and J are TRBV30 and TRBJ1-6; 9 nucleotides align to TRBD1. The length of the CDR3 is 14 residues. Germline lookup yields CDR1 GTSNPN and CDR2 SVGIG (reference sequence). V was pared by 1 base and J by 8 bases, with 3 bases of the junction left unmatched. CDR3 nucleotides: TGTGCCTGGAGTGCGCGGGACAGGGATTCACCCCTCCACTTT. Translation gives CAWSARDRDSPLHF.

This clonotype turned up a few times. This rearrangement joins TRBV19 to TRBJ2-3; a possible D gene is TRBD1 (6 bases). Germline V gene data show CDR1 as LNHDA and CDR2 as SQIVND (reference sequence). The CDR3 covers 17 residues. V lost 5 bases to trimming and J lost 2 bases, with 20 bases between them. CDR3 loop: CASSPQIWGRHTDTQYF. CDR3 nucleotides: TGTGCCAGTAGTCCCCAGATTTGGGGGCGCCACACAGATACGCAGTATTTT.

The rearrangement uses TRBV10-1 and TRBJ2-7; D is possibly TRBD2 (5 bases). Trimming took off 2 bases at V and 2 bases at J, with 10 bases between the two ends. The CDR3 covers 14 residues. Germline V gene lookup returns CDR1 WNHNN and CDR2 SYGVQD (reference sequence). The CDR3 region is CASSEILAPYEQYF. The CDR3 DNA reads as TGCGCCAGCAGTGAGATTCTAGCCCCCTACGAGCAGTACTTC.

Concerning this clonotype: A read error may produce the germline difference seen at one junction end. This rearrangement joins TRBV2 to TRBJ1-1, with TRBD1 matching over 7 bases. CDR3 size: 14 residues. Germline V CDR1 and CDR2: SNHLY, FYNNEI. The CDR3 DNA reads as TGTGCCAGCAGTTTACAGGGGAGGAACACTGGAGCTTTCTTT. Encoded protein: CASSLQGRNTGAFF. The variable domain in full, completed from reference TRBV2 and TRBJ1-1, reads EPEVTQTPSHQVTQMGQEVILRCVPISNHLYFYWYRQILGQKVEFLVSFYNNEISEKSEIFDDQFSVERPDGSNFTLKIRSTKLEDSAMYFCASSLQGRNTGAFFGQGTRLTVV.

The genes are TRBV15 and TRBJ2-7; D is possibly TRBD2 (5 bases). The CDR3 runs to 12 residues. The V gene lost 4 bases and the J gene lost 5 bases, with 9 bases spanning the gap. In germline, CDR1 is LNHNV, CDR2 YYDKDF (reference sequence). In DNA form, the CDR3 reads TGTGCCACCAGCAAGACCGGGGACGAGCAGTACTTC. Translated, it gives CATSKTGDEQYF.

This clonotype was recorded many times. The chain joins TRBV24-1 to TRBJ1-5; D ambiguous. From germline, CDR1 is KGHDR and CDR2 SFDVKD. Trimming removed 1 base from V and 3 bases from J, with 6 bases in between. The CDR3 is 14 residues long. This CDR3 reads CATSDFGVNQPQHF. CDR3 coding DNA: TGTGCCACCAGTGATTTTGGGGTCAATCAGCCCCAGCATTTT.

This sequence joins TRBV30 and TRBJ2-7; D is possibly TRBD1 or TRBD2 (6 bases each). Germline CDR1 reads GTSNPN; CDR2 reads SVGIG (reference sequence). CDR3 length: 12 amino acids. Trimming left V 0 bases short and J 9 bases short, with 12 bases between. The CDR3 loop reads CAWSVRGPRQYF. DNA for the CDR3: TGTGCCTGGAGTGTACGGGGGCCCCGGCAGTACTTC.